This T cell receptor (beta chain) stems from a study of cytomegalovirus exposure and HLA in healthy donors. Study-wide points: Accurate prediction of most subjects' HLA-A and HLA-B alleles from TCR beta sequences was reported.

CDR1 and CDR2 (germline): SGHRS, YFSETQ. The CDR3 length is 16 residues. A word on this clone: Its target is not known.

The PCR contained 60 Vbeta and 13 Jbeta primers. Profiled with immunoSEQ multiplex PCR; TCRdb holds only in-frame clones, not every one. This table has more than 70,000 clones, more than 60% appearing once. The clonotype originates from a boy aged 10-17 years in good health and CMV-seronegative. The sequenced material came from PBMCs. The chain has TRBV5-1 and TRBJ2-5; 12 bases match TRBD2. The DNA matches TRBJ2-7 better at its end, which makes the J call doubtful. CDR3 sequence: CASSLRLAGANYEQYF. CDR3 sequence (DNA): TGCGCCAGCAGCCTACGACTAGCGGGAGCCAACTACGAGCAGTACTTC.